Shown below are 14 T cell receptor beta chains from a single sample sequenced in a study of shared clonotypes between healthy human individuals. Profiled with immunoSEQ multiplex PCR; TCRdb holds only in-frame clones, not every one. There are fewer than 3 million clones in the sample; approximately 90% occur only once, and around 0.4% lies in the top ten. The sequenced material came from naive CD4+ T cells from PBMCs. Sample subset: CD45RA+ positively selected. The source is a man aged 18 to 29 in good health. Some clones in this sample may be carry-over from other donors' samples.

The V gene is TRBV7-3, the J gene TRBJ2-1, with TRBD2 as a possible D gene (6 bases). V shed 5 bases and J shed 3 bases, with 8 bases lying between them. The CDR3 loop spans 13 amino acids. CDR1 is SGHTA and CDR2 is FQGTGA in the germline V gene. The chain's CDR3 is CASSQTSYNEQFF. CDR3 bases: TGTGCCAGCAGCCAGACTAGCTACAATGAGCAGTTCTTC. Using reference TRBV7-3 and TRBJ2-1 for the parts outside the CDR3, the full variable domain is GAGVSQTPSNKVTEKGKYVELRCDPISGHTALYWYRQSLGQGPEFLIYFQGTGAADDSGLPNDRFFAVRPEGSVSTLKIQRTERGDSAVYLCASSQTSYNEQFFGPGTRLTVL.

The genes are TRBV5-1 and TRBJ2-5; D gene uncertain. V gave up 5 bases and J gave up 1 base, with 18 bases separating them. The CDR3 spans 16 residues. From germline, CDR1 is SGHRS and CDR2 YFSETQ. The CDR3 protein is CASSPYLGNIQETQYF. CDR3 DNA: TGCGCCAGCAGTCCCTATCTTGGGAACATCCAAGAGACCCAGTACTTC.

This chain links TRBV5-1 with TRBJ1-3; TRBD1 might be the D (5 bases). V gave up 9 bases and J gave up 0 bases, with 13 bases separating them. Germline V lookup: CDR1 SGHRS, CDR2 YFSETQ. The CDR3 covers 14 residues. This chain's CDR3 is CATGDVLSGNTIYF. In DNA, the CDR3 is TGCGCCACGGGGGACGTCCTCTCTGGAAACACCATATATTTT.

A note on this clone: The sample carries other DNA sequences with the same CDR3. This chain's CDR3 is CASSGQGRNQPQHF. For the CDR3, the DNA is TGTGCCAGCAGCGGACAAGGACGCAATCAGCCCCAGCATTTT. The chain carries TRBV6-6 and TRBJ1-5, with TRBD1 as a possible D gene (5 bases). V lost 6 bases, J lost 2 bases, and 11 bases lay in between. Per the germline V gene, CDR1 is MNHNY and CDR2 is SVGAGI (reference sequence). The CDR3 runs to 14 residues.

The CDR3 DNA follows: TGTGCCAGCAGTTTAGCCCCCAGCGTAGAGACCCAGTACTTC. Encoded protein: CASSLAPSVETQYF. The chain joins TRBV28 to TRBJ2-5; D gene uncertain. Germline V gives CDR1 MDHEN, CDR2 SYDVKM. The CDR3 totals 14 residues. Between the trimmed V and J ends, which lost 2 bases and 4 bases, there was a span of 11 bases.

The genes are TRBV19 and TRBJ2-3; TRBD2 matches at 13 bases. The length of the CDR3 is 14 residues. Germline V CDR1 and CDR2: LNHDA, SQIVND (reference sequence). V lost 6 bases to trimming and J lost 6 bases; unmatched junction nucleotides: 3. The CDR3 DNA reads TGTGCCAGTAGAATGACTAGCGGGAGGGATACGCAGTATTTT. This sequence encodes CASRMTSGRDTQYF. Using reference TRBV19 and TRBJ2-3 for the parts outside the CDR3, the full variable domain is DGGITQSPKYLFRKEGQNVTLSCEQNLNHDAMYWYRQDPGQGLRLIYYSQIVNDFQKGDIAEGYSVSREKKESFPLTVTSAQKNPTAFYLCASRMTSGRDTQYFGPGTRLTVL.

V gene TRBV9 combines with J gene TRBJ2-5; 9 bases agree with TRBD1. J was trimmed by 1 base and V by 2 bases; bases with no gene match: 6. CDR1 SGDLS and CDR2 YYNGEE come from the germline V gene. This CDR3 region has 16 residues. CDR3 residues: CASSVGQGGFQETQYF. The CDR3 nucleotides read TGTGCCAGCAGCGTGGGACAGGGAGGGTTCCAAGAGACCCAGTACTTC. Full variable domain (missing parts from reference TRBV9 and TRBJ2-5): DSGVTQTPKHLITATGQRVTLRCSPRSGDLSVYWYQQSLDQGLQFLIQYYNGEERAKGNILERFSAQQFPDLHSELNLSSLELGDSALYFCASSVGQGGFQETQYFGPGTRLLVL.

The J gene is TRBJ1-2, the V gene TRBV28; tentative D call: TRBD1 (6 bases). The CDR3 consists of 15 residues. Germline CDR1 is MDHEN and CDR2 is SYDVKM. The V and J ends lost 5 bases and 5 bases respectively, with 18 bases between them. The DNA of the CDR3 is TGTGCCAGCAGTCTACGGGAGGGGGGTCGGTATGGCTACACCTTC. Protein product: CASSLREGGRYGYTF.

The chain uses TRBV11-3 and TRBJ2-1; TRBD2 matches at 11 bases. CDR3 size: 15 residues. Germline V gene lookup returns CDR1 SGHNT and CDR2 YENEEA. The V and J ends lost 3 bases and 9 bases, in that order; junction bases with no gene match: 7. The CDR3 loop reads CASSLGGTSGSEQFF. The CDR3 region has the DNA TGTGCCAGCAGCTTGGGAGGGACTAGCGGTAGTGAGCAGTTCTTC. Full variable domain (missing parts from reference TRBV11-3 and TRBJ2-1): EAGVVQSPRYKIIEKKQPVAFWCNPISGHNTLYWYLQNLGQGPELLIRYENEEAVDDSQLPKDRFSAERLKGVDSTLKIQPAELGDSAVYLCASSLGGTSGSEQFFGPGTRLTVL.

The chain links TRBV28 to TRBJ1-2; the D gene is possibly TRBD1 (5 bases). Germline CDR1 and CDR2: MDHEN and SYDVKM. The ends were cut back, 7 bases at V and 2 bases at J, with 11 bases in the middle. The CDR3 is 13 amino acids. CDR3 sequence reads: CASKTAGNYGYTF. Written as DNA, the CDR3 is TGTGCCAGCAAAACCGCAGGGAACTATGGCTACACCTTC.

The rearrangement uses TRBV28 and TRBJ2-7; 11 bases fit TRBD1. Germline CDR1 reads MDHEN; CDR2 reads SYDVKM. V shed 6 bases and J 2 bases; nucleotides not matched to a gene: 6. This CDR3 spans 15 amino acids. CDR3 DNA: TGTGCCAGCAGACCTCCGGGACAGGGGGCCTACGAGCAGTACTTC. Protein product: CASRPPGQGAYEQYF. The variable domain in full, completed from reference TRBV28 and TRBJ2-7, reads DVKVTQSSRYLVKRTGEKVFLECVQDMDHENMFWYRQDPGLGLRLIYFSYDVKMKEKGDIPEGYSVSREKKERFSLILESASTNQTSMYLCASRPPGQGAYEQYFGPGTRLTVT.

To note about this clone: Within the sample, other DNA sequences also encode this same CDR3. The genes are TRBV5-1 and TRBJ2-1; 8 bases align to TRBD2. The CDR3 is made up of 15 amino acids. Germline assignment: CDR1 SGHRS and CDR2 YFSETQ. J gave up 1 base and V 0 bases, and 0 bases lay outside the gene matches. Written as DNA, the CDR3 is TGCGCCAGCAGCTTGGTAGCGGGGTCCTACAATGAGCAGTTCTTC. Amino acids: CASSLVAGSYNEQFF.

The chain uses TRBV25-1 and TRBJ2-3; D perhaps matches TRBD1 (5 bases). The germline V gene encodes CDR1 MGHDK and CDR2 SYGVNS. Trimming left V 3 bases short and J 2 bases short, with 12 bases between. The CDR3 contains 15 residues. The CDR3, as DNA: TGTGCCAGCAGTGATTGGTTGGGGCTCACAGATACGCAGTATTTT. As protein: CASSDWLGLTDTQYF.

This chain links TRBV6-1 with TRBJ2-1; D is undetermined. Germline CDR1 is MNHNS and CDR2 is SASEGT. Deletions cut 4 bases from V and 0 bases from J, with 19 bases between. The CDR3 spans 18 residues. This chain's CDR3 is CASSAPPGLGRSYNEQFF. As DNA, the CDR3 is TGTGCCAGCAGTGCCCCCCCCGGTCTCGGACGCTCCTACAATGAGCAGTTCTTC.